This T cell receptor (beta chain) was obtained from a study of T cells in Graves' hyperthyroidism and ophthalmopathy. The wider study: Staff took peripheral blood when the initial diagnosis was made, before any treatment began.

Patients counted as stable if ophthalmopathy did not develop within 18 months. Disease duration under 2 months; hyperthyroidism patients were aged 18 to 65. The study, taken as a whole, reports: Most thyroid clonotypes expanded above 0.001 appeared in blood too.

This clonotype was seen at least ten times. The antigen remains undetermined. Trimming removed 4 bases from V and 0 bases from J, with 12 bases in between. CDR3 length equals 14 residues. Germline V lookup: CDR1 SQVTM, CDR2 ANQGSEA. Authors of the study amplified TCR beta CDR3 regions from RNA transcripts. In the first-round RT-PCR of the TCR CDR3, the HTBI primer set was used. TCRdb ran MiXCR on the multiplex PCR reads and lists one entry per CDR3 protein. The sample yields hundreds of thousands of distinct CDR3 sequences, under 45% seen once. The TCR sequence derives from a woman aged 40 to 55 with Graves' hyperthyroidism. The chain combines TRBV29-1 with TRBJ1-1, with D maybe TRBD1 (5 bases). The material sequenced was blood. This chain's CDR3 is CSVGRDGLNTEAFF. The DNA for the CDR3 is TGCAGCGTTGGGAGGGACGGATTGAACACTGAAGCTTTCTTT.